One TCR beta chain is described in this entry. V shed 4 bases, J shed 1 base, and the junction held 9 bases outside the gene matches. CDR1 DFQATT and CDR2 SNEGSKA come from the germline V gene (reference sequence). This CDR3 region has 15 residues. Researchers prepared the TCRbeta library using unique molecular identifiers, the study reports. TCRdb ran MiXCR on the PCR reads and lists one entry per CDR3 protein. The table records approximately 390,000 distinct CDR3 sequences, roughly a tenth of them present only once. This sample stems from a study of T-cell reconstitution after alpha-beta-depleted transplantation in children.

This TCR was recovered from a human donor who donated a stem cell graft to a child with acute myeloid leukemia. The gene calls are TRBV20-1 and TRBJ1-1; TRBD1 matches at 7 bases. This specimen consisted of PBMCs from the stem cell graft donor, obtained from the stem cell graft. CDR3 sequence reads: CSATRRQGANTEAFF. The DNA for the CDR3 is TGCAGTGCTACTCGAAGACAGGGTGCGAACACTGAAGCTTTCTTT.